The rows below give T cell receptor beta chains drawn from one sample of a study of blood T cell repertoires in COVID-19. The data were produced by immunoSEQ multiplex PCR, yet TCRdb's version contains in-frame clones alone and is incomplete. The data hold under 75,000 clones, with more than 65% observed a single time. Sequencing was performed on peripheral blood. These receptors originate from a woman in her seventies with acute or convalescent COVID-19. The CDR3 runs from the conserved cysteine through the conserved F or W. The D gene is left open where the match is weak. Only part of the rows carry a size: once, few, many, or a class if the clone is expanded.

D,size,J,V,CDR3,DNA
-,-,TRBJ1-1,TRBV11-3,CASSPDRPSVGMNTEAFF,TGTGCCAGCAGCCCCGATCGGCCATCGGTGGGCATGAACACTGAAGCTTTCTTT
-,-,TRBJ1-1,TRBV12-5,CASALRELNTEAFF,TGTGCTAGTGCCCTCAGGGAATTGAACACTGAAGCTTTCTTT
-,-,TRBJ1-2,TRBV7-3,CASSLAPNYGYTF,TGTGCCAGCAGCTTAGCGCCTAACTATGGCTACACCTTC
-,-,TRBJ2-2,TRBV7-3,CASSLLGGSTGELFF,TGTGCCAGCAGCTTACTAGGGGGTAGCACCGGGGAGCTGTTTTTT
-,-,TRBJ1-3,TRBV6-5,CASGLSGNTIYF,TGTGCCAGCGGACTATCTGGAAACACCATATATTTT
-,-,TRBJ2-1,TRBV7-8,CASSLARRVYEQFF,TGTGCCAGCAGCTTAGCGAGGAGAGTCTATGAGCAGTTCTTC
TRBD2,once,TRBJ2-7,TRBV7-2,CASSQDGTSYYEQYF,TGTGCCAGCAGCCAAGACGGGACTAGTTACTACGAGCAGTACTTC
-,-,TRBJ2-1,TRBV9,CASSAQHYNEQFF,TGTGCCAGCAGCGCCCAACACTACAATGAGCAGTTCTTC
TRBD1,-,TRBJ2-7,TRBV5-5,CASSLIGQGGYEQYF,TGTGCCAGCAGCTTGATCGGACAGGGAGGCTACGAGCAGTACTTC
TRBD2,-,TRBJ2-3,TRBV9,CASSVLAAPTDTQYF,TGTGCCAGCAGCGTACTAGCGGCCCCCACAGATACGCAGTATTTT
-,few,TRBJ1-1,TRBV2,CASGNRARPTEAFF,TGTGCCAGCGGTAACAGGGCTAGACCCACTGAAGCTTTCTTT
-,-,TRBJ1-2,TRBV2,CASSHDRSPYGYTF,TGTGCCAGCAGTCATGACAGGAGCCCCTATGGCTACACCTTC
TRBD2,-,TRBJ2-1,TRBV7-2,CASSVLAGGLYEQFF,TGTGCCAGCAGCGTACTAGCGGGGGGGTTGTATGAGCAGTTCTTC
TRBD1,-,TRBJ2-7,TRBV6-6,CASSYLGTGGFYEQYF,TGTGCCAGCAGTTACCTTGGGACAGGGGGCTTCTACGAGCAGTACTTC
-,-,TRBJ1-2,TRBV9,CASSKRGGAGTNYGYTF,TGTGCCAGCAGCAAAAGGGGAGGGGCCGGAACTAACTATGGCTACACCTTC
TRBD2,-,TRBJ2-1,TRBV5-1,CASSLVSGDHNEQFF,TGCGCCAGCAGCTTGGTTAGCGGGGACCACAATGAGCAGTTCTTC
-,-,TRBJ1-2,TRBV29-1,CSVATGTGNTF,-
TRBD1,-,TRBJ1-1,TRBV19,CASSLTGSSTEAFF,TGTGCCAGTAGTTTGACAGGGTCGAGCACTGAAGCTTTCTTT
TRBD1,once,TRBJ1-2,TRBV19,CASSPGQGAWYGYTF,TGTGCCAGTAGTCCAGGACAGGGGGCTTGGTATGGCTACACCTTC
-,few,TRBJ1-2,TRBV7-2,CASSLFRQSYGYTF,TGTGCCAGCAGCTTATTCAGGCAGAGCTATGGCTACACCTTC
-,-,TRBJ1-1,TRBV6-5,CASADSGTLNTEAFF,TGTGCCAGCGCAGATAGCGGAACACTGAACACTGAAGCTTTCTTT
TRBD2,-,TRBJ2-3,TRBV3-1/TRBV3-2,CASSQGSGGVDTQYF,TGTGCCAGCAGCCAAGGGAGCGGGGGGGTGGATACGCAGTATTTT
TRBD2,-,TRBJ2-5,TRBV10-3,CAISLGLAGGQETQYF,TGTGCCATCAGCCTCGGACTAGCGGGGGGGCAGGAGACCCAGTACTTC
-,-,TRBJ1-1,TRBV7-3,CASSLVWNTEAFF,TGTGCCAGCAGCTTAGTATGGAACACTGAAGCTTTCTTT
-,few,TRBJ2-7,TRBV28,CASTPRTASYEQYF,TGTGCCAGCACTCCACGGACAGCCTCCTACGAGCAGTACTTC
TRBD2,-,TRBJ2-5,TRBV9,CASSVRGAQETQYF,TGTGCCAGCAGCGTGCGGGGGGCTCAAGAGACCCAGTACTTC
-,few,TRBJ1-1,TRBV7-3,CASSLGTSNTEAFF,TGTGCCAGCAGCTTAGGGACATCGAACACTGAAGCTTTCTTT
-,once,TRBJ2-2,TRBV18,CASSPGAGELFF,TGTGCCAGCTCACCGGGAGCCGGGGAGCTGTTTTTT
TRBD1,few,TRBJ1-2,TRBV9,CASSAPGQYGYTF,TGTGCCAGCAGCGCCCCGGGACAGTATGGCTACACCTTC
-,-,TRBJ1-2,TRBV10-1,CASPQGAGNYGYTF,TGCGCCAGCCCCCAAGGCGCGGGCAACTATGGCTACACCTTC
TRBD1,-,TRBJ1-4,TRBV4-1,CASSEGQERFF,TGCGCCAGCAGCGAAGGACAGGAAAGGTTTTTT
TRBD1,few,TRBJ1-2,TRBV19,CASRDRGRVYGYTF,TGTGCCAGTAGGGACAGGGGTAGAGTCTATGGCTACACCTTC
TRBD1,-,TRBJ2-5,TRBV20-1,CSASSDRAETQYF,TGCAGTGCTAGTTCAGACAGGGCCGAGACCCAGTACTTC
-,few,TRBJ2-7,TRBV25-1,CASSEYASYEQYF,TGTGCCAGCAGTGAATACGCCAGCTACGAGCAGTACTTC
TRBD2,-,TRBJ2-5,TRBV3-1/TRBV3-2,CASSQEMSGAQETQYF,TGTGCCAGCAGCCAAGAAATGAGCGGGGCCCAAGAGACCCAGTACTTC
TRBD1,-,TRBJ1-1,TRBV18,CASSPLRQGKSTEAFF,TGTGCCAGCTCACCACTGAGACAGGGGAAGTCCACTGAAGCTTTCTTT
TRBD1,-,TRBJ2-7,TRBV28,CASEKPGQAYEQYF,TGTGCCAGCGAAAAACCCGGACAGGCCTACGAGCAGTACTTC
-,-,TRBJ2-1,TRBV4-1,CASSQDGGFNEQFF,TGCGCCAGCAGCCAAGACGGGGGATTCAATGAGCAGTTCTTC
-,-,TRBJ2-1,TRBV7-3,CASSLNHIWGRSNEQFF,TGTGCCAGCAGCTTAAACCACATCTGGGGGCGTTCTAATGAGCAGTTCTTC
TRBD1,-,TRBJ2-2,TRBV24-1,CATSEPTGDPGELFF,TGTGCCACCAGTGAACCGACAGGGGATCCCGGGGAGCTGTTTTTT
TRBD1,few,TRBJ2-3,TRBV2,CASGQGQGVDTQYF,TGTGCCAGCGGCCAGGGGCAGGGGGTAGATACGCAGTATTTT
-,-,TRBJ1-2,TRBV5-1,CASSLSGETTYYGYTF,TGCGCCAGCAGCTTGTCTGGTGAAACCACCTATTATGGCTACACCTTC
-,once,TRBJ1-2,TRBV3-1/TRBV3-2,CASSHAWTPNYGYTF,TGTGCCAGCAGCCATGCCTGGACACCTAACTATGGCTACACCTTC
TRBD2,-,TRBJ2-3,TRBV19,CASSQAGGTDTQYF,TGTGCCAGTAGTCAGGCGGGGGGTACAGATACGCAGTATTTT
-,-,TRBJ2-7,TRBV7-3,CASSPGRAASYEQYF,TGTGCCAGCAGCCCCGGGCGGGCAGCAAGCTACGAGCAGTACTTC
TRBD2,-,TRBJ2-3,TRBV3-1/TRBV3-2,CASSSRTSGLGSTDTQYF,TGTGCCAGCAGCTCACGGACTAGCGGCCTCGGGAGCACAGATACGCAGTATTTT
-,-,TRBJ2-5,TRBV2,CASSTGRETQYF,TGTGCCAGCAGCACCGGGAGAGAGACCCAGTACTTC
-,once,TRBJ1-1,TRBV3-1/TRBV3-2,CASSQSEVTEAFF,TGTGCCAGCAGCCAATCGGAGGTTACTGAAGCTTTCTTT
-,few,TRBJ2-3,TRBV10-3,CAISEYEDTSTDTQYF,TGTGCCATCAGTGAATATGAAGACACTAGCACAGATACGCAGTATTTT
-,-,TRBJ1-5,TRBV2,CASGGAGMAQPQHF,TGTGCCAGCGGCGGGGCAGGGATGGCTCAGCCCCAGCATTTT
TRBD2,few,TRBJ2-1,TRBV7-3,CASSILSGGASEQFF,TGTGCCAGCAGCATACTTAGCGGGGGGGCCAGTGAGCAGTTCTTC
-,few,TRBJ1-4,TRBV7-8,CASSPSGRTNEKLFF,TGTGCCAGCAGCCCGTCCGGTAGAACTAATGAAAAACTGTTTTTT
TRBD2,-,TRBJ2-6,TRBV2,CASRTPSSGSSGANVLTF,TGTGCCAGCAGAACTCCGTCTAGCGGGAGCTCTGGGGCCAACGTCCTGACTTTC
-,-,TRBJ1-2,TRBV7-8,CASSSLGLKLRYGYTF,TGTGCCAGCAGCTCCCTTGGACTGAAGCTAAGATATGGCTACACCTTC
TRBD1,-,TRBJ2-5,TRBV7-3,CASSPGQVLGETQYF,TGTGCCAGCAGCCCCGGACAGGTCCTGGGGGAGACCCAGTACTTC
-,once,TRBJ1-2,TRBV19,CASRRWNYGYTF,TGTGCCAGTAGGCGCTGGAACTATGGCTACACCTTC
-,once,TRBJ2-5,TRBV5-4,CASSSQDGPETQYF,TGTGCCAGCAGCTCACAGGACGGCCCAGAGACCCAGTACTTC